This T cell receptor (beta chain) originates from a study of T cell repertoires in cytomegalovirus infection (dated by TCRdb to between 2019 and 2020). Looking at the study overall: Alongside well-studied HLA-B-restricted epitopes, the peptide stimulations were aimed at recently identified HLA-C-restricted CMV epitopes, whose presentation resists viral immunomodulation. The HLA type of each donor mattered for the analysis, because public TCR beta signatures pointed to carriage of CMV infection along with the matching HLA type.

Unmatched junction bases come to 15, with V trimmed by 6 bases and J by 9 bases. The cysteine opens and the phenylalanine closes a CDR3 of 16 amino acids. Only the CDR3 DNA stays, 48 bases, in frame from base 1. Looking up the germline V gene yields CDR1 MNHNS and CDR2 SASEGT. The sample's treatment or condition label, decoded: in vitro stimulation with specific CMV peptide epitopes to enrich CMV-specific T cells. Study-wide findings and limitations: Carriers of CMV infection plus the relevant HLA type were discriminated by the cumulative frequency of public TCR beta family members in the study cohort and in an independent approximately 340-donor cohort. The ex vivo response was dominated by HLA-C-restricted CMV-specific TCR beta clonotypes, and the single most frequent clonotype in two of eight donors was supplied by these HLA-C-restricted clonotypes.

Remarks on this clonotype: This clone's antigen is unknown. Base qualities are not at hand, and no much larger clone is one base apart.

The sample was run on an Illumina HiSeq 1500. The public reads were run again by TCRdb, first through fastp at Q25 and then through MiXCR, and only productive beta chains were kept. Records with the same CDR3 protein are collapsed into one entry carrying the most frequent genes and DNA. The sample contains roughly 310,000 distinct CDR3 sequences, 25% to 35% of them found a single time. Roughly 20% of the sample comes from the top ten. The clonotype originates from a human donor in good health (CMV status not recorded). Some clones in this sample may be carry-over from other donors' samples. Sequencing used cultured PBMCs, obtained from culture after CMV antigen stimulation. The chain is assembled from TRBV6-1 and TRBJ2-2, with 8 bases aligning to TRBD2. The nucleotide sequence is TGTGCCAGCAGGAGGGATGGTAGCGGGATAGATCGGGAGCTGTTTTTT. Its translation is CASRRDGSGIDRELFF.